The present T cell receptor (beta chain) was sequenced within a study of control samples from healthy donors and cancer patients. Per the germline V gene, CDR1 is SGHVS and CDR2 is FNYEAQ. This CDR3 has 18 residues. Trimming cost V 2 bases and J 6 bases, with 22 bases left between them. Produced via immunoSEQ multiplex PCR; TCRdb's table is partial and in-frame only. The sample has around 150,000 clones, around 90% seen once. The chain links TRBV7-6 to TRBJ2-2; D might be TRBD1 or TRBD2, each matching 5 bases. The sample comprised blood. The TCR originated in a man younger than 40 in good health. The CDR3 coding sequence is TGTGCCAGCAGCTTAAAGCCCCGGGGACGGCCCATCCCCGGGGAGCTGTTTTTT. This translates into CASSLKPRGRPIPGELFF.